The next 26 T cell receptor beta chains were all read from a single sample in a study of cytomegalovirus exposure and HLA in healthy donors. With 60 Vbeta and 13 Jbeta primers, the PCR was carried out. The repertoire was sequenced with immunoSEQ multiplex PCR; TCRdb's copy has only in-frame clones and lacks some. The sample includes 180,000 or so clones, under 90% of them seen just once. Sequencing used PBMCs. The receptors shown here come from a male donor in good health and CMV-seronegative.

V is TRBV30 and J is TRBJ1-2, with a tentative D call TRBD1 (6 bases). Deletions cut 2 bases from V and 7 bases from J, with 14 bases between. Germline-derived CDR1 and CDR2 are GTSNPN and SVGIG (reference sequence). This CDR3 contains 13 residues. CDR3 protein: CAWSPGDRGGYTF. In nucleotides, the CDR3 is TGTGCCTGGAGTCCAGGGGATCGGGGTGGCTACACCTTC.

Only one count was recorded for this clone. V usage is TRBV19 and J usage is TRBJ1-2; D gene unclear. Germline CDR1 is LNHDA and CDR2 is SQIVND (reference sequence). This CDR3 region has 16 residues. V dropped 5 bases and J dropped 5 bases, with 21 bases sitting between them. CDR3: CASSRNAGYGEYGYTF. Written as DNA, the CDR3 is TGTGCCAGTAGTCGGAACGCAGGATACGGGGAATATGGCTACACCTTC. The full variable domain, completed using reference TRBV19 and TRBJ1-2, is DGGITQSPKYLFRKEGQNVTLSCEQNLNHDAMYWYRQDPGQGLRLIYYSQIVNDFQKGDIAEGYSVSREKKESFPLTVTSAQKNPTAFYLCASSRNAGYGEYGYTFGSGTRLTVV.

The chain has TRBV7-5 and TRBJ1-5. TRBV7-5 is a known pseudogene. CDR3 length: 18 residues. In nucleotides, the CDR3 is TGTGCCAGAAGCTTAGCAAGACATGCGGACTGTAGCAATCAGCCCCAGCATTTT. As protein: CARSLARHADCSNQPQHF.

The chain links TRBV6-1 to TRBJ2-7; possibly TRBD1 for D (6 bases). The germline V and J ends were trimmed by 3 bases and 5 bases, with 14 bases remaining between them. The CDR3 runs 14 residues. CDR1 is MNHNS, CDR2 SASEGT, per germline. CDR3 loop: CASSDAGEVNEQYF. CDR3 coding DNA: TGTGCCAGCAGTGATGCAGGGGAAGTGAACGAGCAGTACTTC.

This chain uses TRBV5-4 with TRBJ2-7, with D perhaps matching TRBD1 (6 bases). Trimming pared 4 bases from V and 2 bases from J, leaving 16 bases between. The CDR3 spans 15 residues. Germline V gives CDR1 SGHNT, CDR2 YYREEE (reference sequence). The CDR3 reads CASSAPGHTTYEQYF. CDR3 nucleotides: TGTGCCAGCAGCGCACCGGGACACACGACCTACGAGCAGTACTTC.

V is TRBV19 and J is TRBJ2-2, with 7 nucleotides matching TRBD1. The V segment lost 7 bases and the J segment 4 bases; nucleotides outside the gene matches: 6. The CDR3 runs to 14 residues. Germline V lookup: CDR1 LNHDA, CDR2 SQIVND (reference sequence). CDR3 amino acids: CASTMGQSTGELFF. The CDR3 region has the DNA TGTGCCAGTACCATGGGACAGAGCACCGGGGAGCTGTTTTTT.

This chain joins TRBV14 and TRBJ2-1, with TRBD2 identical over 11 bases. V lost 0 bases to trimming and J lost 5 bases; unmatched junction nucleotides: 3. From germline, CDR1 is SGHDN and CDR2 FVKESK. The CDR3 length is 16 residues. CDR3: CASSQDLSGGDNEQFF. The CDR3 nucleotides read TGTGCCAGCAGCCAAGACCTTAGCGGGGGGGACAATGAGCAGTTCTTC.

The CDR3 loop is CASSYVSPRQGTEQYF. The CDR3 DNA sequence: TGTGCCAGCAGTTACGTCTCGCCGCGACAGGGTACCGAGCAGTACTTC. The rearrangement links TRBV6-5 to TRBJ2-7; TRBD1 agrees at 7 bases. The CDR3 covers 16 residues. The germline V gene has CDR1 MNHEY and CDR2 SVGAGI. V shed 2 bases, J shed 6 bases, and the junction held 13 bases outside the gene matches.

V usage is TRBV29-1 and J usage is TRBJ2-3, with TRBD2 identical over 8 bases. The germline gives CDR1 SQVTM, CDR2 ANQGSEA. The CDR3 is 15 amino acids. Germline trimming cut 4 bases from V and 1 base from J; bases unmatched to any gene: 7. The CDR3 nucleotides are TGCAGCGTTGTTTCCGGGAGGGACGGCACAGATACGCAGTATTTT. It is translated as CSVVSGRDGTDTQYF.

This chain connects TRBV18 to TRBJ2-5, with TRBD2 as a possible D gene (6 bases). V was pared by 3 bases and J by 2 bases, with 13 bases between. This CDR3 contains 15 residues. Germline CDR1 reads KGHSH; CDR2 reads LQKENI. The CDR3 sequence is CASSPPAGRQETQYF. The CDR3, as DNA: TGTGCCAGCTCACCTCCGGCGGGGCGTCAAGAGACCCAGTACTTC.

This chain joins TRBV29-1 and TRBJ2-5; a weak D match, TRBD1 (5 bases). With the DNA end fitting TRBJ2-7 better, the J assignment may be wrong. CDR3 length: 11 amino acids. Germline V gene data show CDR1 as SQVTM and CDR2 as ANQGSEA. DNA for the CDR3: TGCAGCGCCTTACAGGAGTACGAGCAGTACTTC. This codes for CSALQEYEQYF.

This chain links TRBV11-3 with TRBJ2-2; D unresolved. CDR1 is SGHNT and CDR2 is YENEEA in the germline V gene. The CDR3 is 12 amino acids. Trimming stripped 5 bases from V and 8 bases from J, with 9 bases between. Written as DNA, the CDR3 is TGTGCCAGCAGCCTCGATCAGGGGGAGCTGTTTTTT. Its translation: CASSLDQGELFF.

The chain carries TRBV19 and TRBJ2-1; 8 nucleotides match TRBD1. Germline CDR1 is LNHDA and CDR2 is SQIVND (reference sequence). The CDR3 loop spans 15 amino acids. Losses at the gene ends were 5 bases for V and 5 bases for J; bases not matched to a gene: 8. CDR3 sequence reads: CASSPPGQGHNEQFF. DNA of the CDR3: TGTGCCAGTAGTCCCCCCGGACAGGGCCACAATGAGCAGTTCTTC.

The chain is built from TRBV5-1 and TRBJ1-1; a possible D gene is TRBD1 (5 bases). Per germline, CDR1 SGHRS and CDR2 YFSETQ. V lost 4 bases to trimming and J lost 0 bases, with 10 bases between them. The CDR3 consists of 14 residues. DNA for the CDR3: TGCGCCAGCAGCAGGGGTGTGGTGAACACTGAAGCTTTCTTT. Translation gives CASSRGVVNTEAFF.

The V gene is TRBV28, the J gene TRBJ1-2; tentative D call: TRBD1 (5 bases). Germline assignment: CDR1 MDHEN and CDR2 SYDVKM. V was clipped by 4 bases and J by 8 bases, with 11 bases between them. The CDR3 is 12 amino acids. Here the CDR3 DNA reads TGTGCCAGCAGTTCCGGGGGAGGGGGCTACACCTTC. It yields the protein CASSSGGGGYTF.

The chain combines TRBV5-1 with TRBJ2-7, with D tentatively TRBD2 (5 bases). Between the trimmed V and J ends, which lost 0 bases and 2 bases, there was a span of 9 bases. Germline V gives CDR1 SGHRS, CDR2 YFSETQ. This CDR3 has 14 residues. CDR3 sequence (DNA): TGCGCCAGCAGCTTGGGAGAGGGTGCCTACGAGCAGTACTTC. Amino acids: CASSLGEGAYEQYF.

The chain is built from TRBV6-5 and TRBJ2-4; the D gene is possibly TRBD1 (6 bases). V lost 2 bases to trimming and J lost 5 bases, with 10 bases between them. The CDR3 totals 14 residues. CDR1 is MNHEY and CDR2 is SVGAGI in the germline V gene. The CDR3 nucleotides are TGTGCCAGCAGTTACCCGGCAGGGGAAAACATTCAGTACTTC. Encoded protein: CASSYPAGENIQYF.

This rearrangement joins TRBV13 to TRBJ2-7; a weak D match, TRBD2 (6 bases). Trimming pared 4 bases from V and 3 bases from J, leaving 7 bases between. This CDR3 is built from 12 residues. CDR1 and CDR2 from the germline V gene are PRHDT and FYEKMQ (reference sequence). The CDR3 DNA follows: TGTGCCAGCAGCTCGACTAGCTACGAGCAGTACTTC. It yields the protein CASSSTSYEQYF. The whole variable domain, remainder taken from reference TRBV13 and TRBJ2-7, is AAGVIQSPRHLIKEKRETATLKCYPIPRHDTVYWYQQGPGQDPQFLISFYEKMQSDKGSIPDRFSAQQFSDYHSELNMSSLELGDSALYFCASSSTSYEQYFGPGTRLTVT.

The V gene is TRBV4-1, the J gene TRBJ1-2; D unclear. The CDR3 runs to 14 residues. V lost 0 bases to trimming and J lost 4 bases, with 9 bases between them. Per the germline V gene, CDR1 is MGHRA and CDR2 is YSYEKL. The CDR3 DNA reads TGCGCCAGCAGCCAAGATGGGCGCAGCTATGGCTACACCTTC. Translation: CASSQDGRSYGYTF.

The rearrangement uses TRBV21-1 and TRBJ2-7; whether TRBD2, the table's D call, matches the DNA was not checked. TRBV21-1 is described as a pseudogene. The CDR3 has 19 residues. CDR3 in amino acids: CASSEEGLAGGKTAYEQYF. The CDR3 nucleotides read TGTGCCAGCAGCGAGGAGGGACTAGCGGGAGGAAAGACGGCCTACGAGCAGTACTTC.

The chain has TRBV7-8 and TRBJ2-5; TRBD2 matches 9 bases. The CDR3 totals 17 residues. CDR1 is SGHVS and CDR2 is FQNEAQ in the germline V gene. V was clipped by 4 bases and J by 6 bases; unmatched bases: 15. The CDR3 DNA reads TGTGCCAGCAGCTACGGGGCGGGGGGGCTGTTGGACCAGACCCAGTACTTC. Its protein product is CASSYGAGGLLDQTQYF.

V is TRBV7-9 and J is TRBJ2-7; D remains unclear. V shed 0 bases and J shed 3 bases, with 9 bases lying between them. The V gene's germline CDR1 is SEHNR and CDR2 FQNEAQ (reference sequence). The CDR3 length is 14 residues. CDR3 residues: CASSLAWSLYEQYF. CDR3 bases: TGTGCCAGCAGCTTAGCGTGGAGTCTCTACGAGCAGTACTTC.

The V call is TRBV5-4, the J call TRBJ1-2; tentative D call: TRBD1 (6 bases). V shed 4 bases and J shed 6 bases, with 13 bases lying between them. The CDR3 spans 13 residues. The germline gives CDR1 SGHNT, CDR2 YYREEE (reference sequence). The CDR3 DNA is TGTGCCAGCAGCCCCGACAGGAAGCATGGCTACACCTTC. Translating it yields CASSPDRKHGYTF.

The chain employs TRBV19 and TRBJ2-5, with a tentative D call TRBD1 (6 bases). Judging by the DNA end, TRBJ2-7 fits better; the J call may be wrong. Germline V CDR1 and CDR2: LNHDA, SQIVND (reference sequence). This CDR3 region has 14 residues. The CDR3 here is CASSRQGSSYEQYF. The CDR3 DNA is TGTGCCAGTAGTAGGCAGGGGAGCTCCTACGAGCAGTACTTC.

V usage is TRBV7-9 and J usage is TRBJ1-5; maybe TRBD1 (5 bases). With 5 bases removed from V and 5 bases from J, the gap between germline ends came to 10 bases. The CDR3 totals 13 residues. Germline CDR1 is SEHNR and CDR2 is FQNEAQ (reference sequence). In DNA, the CDR3 is TGTGCCAGCAGCCAACTCAGGGATCAGCCCCAGCATTTT. This translates into CASSQLRDQPQHF.

CDR3 sequence (DNA): TGTGCCAGCAGCTTACTCAGGTCTGGCGAGACCCAGTACTTC. Its translation: CASSLLRSGETQYF. The J gene is TRBJ2-5, the V gene TRBV11-2; D is uncertain. CDR1 and CDR2 (germline): SGHAT, FQNNGV. V dropped 2 bases and J dropped 5 bases, with 12 bases sitting between them. The CDR3 sequence is 14 residues long.